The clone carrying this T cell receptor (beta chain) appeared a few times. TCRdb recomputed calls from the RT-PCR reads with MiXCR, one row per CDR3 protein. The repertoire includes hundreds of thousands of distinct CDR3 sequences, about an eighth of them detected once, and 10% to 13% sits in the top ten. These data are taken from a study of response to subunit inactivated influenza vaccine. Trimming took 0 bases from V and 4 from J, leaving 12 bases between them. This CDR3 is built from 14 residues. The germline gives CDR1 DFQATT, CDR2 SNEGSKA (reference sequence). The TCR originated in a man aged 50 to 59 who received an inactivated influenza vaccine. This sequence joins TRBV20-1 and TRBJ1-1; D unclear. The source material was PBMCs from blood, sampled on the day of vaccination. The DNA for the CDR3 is TGCAGTGCTAGAGATTGGGATTGGGGCACTGAAGCTTTCTTT. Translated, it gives CSARDWDWGTEAFF.